This T cell receptor (beta chain) was captured by sequencing in a study of blood T cell repertoires in COVID-19. Study as a whole: COVID-19 samples collected from the United States, Italy and Spain covered acute and convalescent phases. PBMCs, B-cell-depleted T cells, or T cells were the source of the cDNA or gDNA that made up the material.

Between the trimmed V and J ends, which lost 5 bases and 4 bases, there was a span of 12 bases. This CDR3 has 13 residues. CDR1 SNHLY and CDR2 FYNNEI come from the germline V gene. As originally analysed: Reference gene primers were amplified, and this amplification served to estimate nucleated cell counts. This table comes from immunoSEQ multiplex PCR, and its TCRdb copy is limited to in-frame clones, with some not included. The D gene and trimming were derived from the DNA, and the V and J assignments and clone size from that table. The data contain some 150,000 clones, approximately 86% of them seen just once; the ten biggest clones take up 0.95%.

The sequence came from a woman between 45 and 60 years old with acute or convalescent COVID-19. The chain carries TRBV2 and TRBJ2-7; D may be TRBD1 (6 bases). Input material: peripheral blood. CDR3 in amino acids: CASSFLQGYEQYF. The DNA of the CDR3 is TGTGCCAGCAGTTTCCTACAGGGTTACGAGCAGTACTTC.